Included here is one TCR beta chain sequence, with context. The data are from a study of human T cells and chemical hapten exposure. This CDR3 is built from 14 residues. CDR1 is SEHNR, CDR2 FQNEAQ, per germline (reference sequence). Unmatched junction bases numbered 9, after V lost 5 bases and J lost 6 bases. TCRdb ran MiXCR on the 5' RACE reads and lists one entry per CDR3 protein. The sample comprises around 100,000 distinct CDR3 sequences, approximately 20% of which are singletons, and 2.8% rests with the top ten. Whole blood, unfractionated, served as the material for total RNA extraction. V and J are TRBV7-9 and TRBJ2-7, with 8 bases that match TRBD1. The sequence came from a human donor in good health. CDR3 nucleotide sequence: TGTGCCAGCAGCAAAGTAGGACAGGGACCCGAGCAGTACTTC. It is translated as CASSKVGQGPEQYF.